This TCR beta chain was retrieved from a study of T cells in Graves' hyperthyroidism and ophthalmopathy. Study in general: Pretreatment peripheral blood was obtained at initial diagnosis. Whole-study findings and limits: Researchers found most expanded thyroid clonotypes above 0.001 in blood as well. Researchers report that a 13 V-J model separated ophthalmopathy from stable hyperthyroidism.

From RNA transcripts, TCR beta CDR3 regions were amplified. Researchers ran a first-round RT-PCR on the TCR CDR3 using the HTBI primer set. TCRdb reanalysed the multiplex PCR reads using MiXCR and keeps one entry per CDR3 protein. The sample has around 350,000 distinct CDR3 sequences; around 25% are singletons. Thyroid ultrasound and orbital computed tomography, with clinical symptoms and serum thyroxine and TRAb, informed diagnoses. CDR3 length: 15 residues. After removal of 8 bases from V and 4 bases from J, the junction contained 13 bases not matched to a gene. Germline CDR1 MNHEY, CDR2 SVGEGT. This clonotype appeared a few times. Its antigen is unidentified.

This chain joins TRBV6-2 or TRBV6-3 and TRBJ2-5; 7 positions match TRBD2. The source of this sequence is a man aged 50-60 years with Graves' hyperthyroidism. Sequencing used blood. CDR3 sequence: CASDGEAGDRETQYF. In nucleotides, the CDR3 is TGTGCCAGCGATGGGGAGGCGGGAGATAGAGAGACCCAGTACTTC.